The 14 T cell receptor beta chains reported below all come from one sample, sequenced in a study of T-cell memory formation after mild COVID-19. TCRdb called the 5' RACE reads again in MiXCR, with one record for every CDR3 protein. Here the sample spans around 320,000 distinct CDR3 sequences, approximately 14% being singletons. Sequenced sample: PBMCs or a T cell subset sorted from them (not recorded which). The receptors were sampled from a man aged 18 to 30 who had mild COVID-19 (a few samples of this study predate the infection). Cell type and time point are not known.

This clonotype was observed a few times. V and J are TRBV28 and TRBJ2-7; 9 nucleotides match TRBD1. CDR1 is MDHEN, CDR2 SYDVKM, per germline. V lost 8 bases and J lost 2; bases outside the gene matches: 10. This CDR3 is built from 15 residues. CDR3 in amino acids: CASGGQGYSPYEQYV. The CDR3 region has the DNA TGTGCCAGCGGGGGACAGGGTTATAGTCCCTACGAGCAGTACGTC.

This clonotype was detected only a few times. The chain is built from TRBV5-5 and TRBJ1-2; maybe TRBD1 (5 bases). CDR1 SGHKS and CDR2 YYEKEE come from the germline V gene (reference sequence). The CDR3 consists of 15 residues. The ends were cut back, 4 bases at V and 3 bases at J, with 16 bases in the middle. The CDR3 loop reads CASSLLTGHHYGYTF. The CDR3 bases are TGTGCCAGCAGCCTACTCACGGGGCATCACTATGGCTACACCTTC.

This clonotype turned up a few times. This CDR3 fails to terminate in the conserved phenylalanine or tryptophan, so it likely reflects a read error. This chain connects TRBV6-6 to TRBJ1-1; no reliable D call. CDR3 length equals 14 residues. V was clipped by 5 bases and J by 1 base, with 11 bases between them. Germline V CDR1 and CDR2: MNHNY, SVGAGI (reference sequence). CDR3 bases: TGTGCCAGCAGTCCAAGGACGGCGAACACTGAAGCTTTCATT. Its protein is CASSPRTANTEAFI.

This clonotype appeared many times. The V and J genes are TRBV12-3 or TRBV12-4 and TRBJ2-4; 7 bases align to TRBD1. J was trimmed by 8 bases and V by 2 bases; bases with no gene match: 6. The CDR3 contains 14 residues. CDR3: CASSLRDSSDIQYF. The CDR3 region has the DNA TGTGCCAGCAGTTTACGGGACAGTTCCGACATTCAGTACTTC.

V usage is TRBV11-3 and J usage is TRBJ2-2; weak D call: TRBD1 (5 bases). Trimming stripped 0 bases from V and 4 bases from J, with 15 bases between. Germline V gene lookup returns CDR1 SGHNT and CDR2 YENEEA. The CDR3 loop spans 17 amino acids. CDR3 sequence (DNA): TGTGCCAGCAGCTTAGAATCTCAGGGATTAGGCACCGGGGAGCTGTTTTTT. This codes for CASSLESQGLGTGELFF.

The J gene is TRBJ1-3, the V gene TRBV6-5, with no clear D. There are 15 residues in the CDR3. V lost 2 bases and J 0 bases, leaving 8 bases between the germline ends. The V gene's germline CDR1 is MNHEY and CDR2 SVGAGI. DNA of the CDR3: TGTGCCAGCAGTTACAAAGCGTTCTCTGGAAACACCATATATTTT. Protein product: CASSYKAFSGNTIYF.

The CDR3 DNA sequence: TGTGCCAGCAGCCTAACCGGGACAGTTGAAAAACTGTTTTTT. This translates into CASSLTGTVEKLFF. The V and J genes are TRBV7-2 and TRBJ1-4; 7 bases align to TRBD1. The germline gives CDR1 SGHTA, CDR2 FQGNSA. There are 14 residues in the CDR3. V was clipped by 5 bases and J by 7 bases; unmatched bases: 7. Looking up the rest from reference TRBV7-2 and TRBJ1-4 gives the full variable domain: GAGVSQSPSNKVTEKGKDVELRCDPISGHTALYWYRQSLGQGLEFLIYFQGNSAPDKSGLPSDRFSAERTGGSVSTLTIQRTQQEDSAVYLCASSLTGTVEKLFFGSGTQLSVL.

The rearrangement uses TRBV20-1 and TRBJ1-1, with TRBD1 matching 9 bases. The trim removed 5 bases at V and 3 bases at J, leaving 10 bases unmatched. The CDR3 is 15 residues long. The V gene's germline CDR1 is DFQATT and CDR2 SNEGSKA (reference sequence). The CDR3 sequence is CSARPGQGKDTEAFF. CDR3 DNA: TGCAGTGCTCGCCCCGGACAGGGGAAGGACACTGAAGCTTTCTTT.

A few counts support this clonotype. V usage is TRBV15 and J usage is TRBJ2-2; no definite D call. Trimming took off 0 bases at V and 4 bases at J, with 9 bases between the two ends. CDR1 and CDR2 (germline): LNHNV, YYDKDF (reference sequence). This CDR3 has 15 amino acids. CDR3 nucleotide sequence: TGTGCCACCAGCAGAGAGGCCACCTTCACCGGGGAGCTGTTTTTT. As protein: CATSREATFTGELFF.

The chain couples TRBV3-1 to TRBJ1-1; possibly TRBD1 for D (6 bases). The germline CDR1 and CDR2 sequences are LGHDT and YNNKEL (reference sequence). CDR3 size: 17 residues. Between the trimmed V and J ends, which lost 1 base and 4 bases, there was a span of 19 bases. CDR3 region: CASSQGVLGGGGTEAFF. For the CDR3, the DNA is TGTGCCAGCAGCCAAGGCGTTCTAGGAGGGGGGGGCACTGAAGCTTTCTTT.

The chain joins TRBV3-1 to TRBJ2-7; D unclear. The germline CDR1 and CDR2 sequences are LGHDT and YNNKEL (reference sequence). Trimming stripped 0 bases from V and 3 bases from J, with 6 bases between. The CDR3 has 13 amino acids. CDR3 region: CASSQDSYYEQYF. Here the CDR3 DNA reads TGTGCCAGCAGCCAAGATTCGTACTACGAGCAGTACTTC.

The gene calls are TRBV7-3 and TRBJ1-1; no clear D. Germline lookup yields CDR1 SGHTA and CDR2 FQGTGA. Trimming stripped 3 bases from V and 3 bases from J, with 8 bases between. This CDR3 comprises 13 residues. CDR3 sequence reads: CASSFASDTEAFF. DNA of the CDR3: TGTGCCAGCAGCTTTGCTTCCGACACTGAAGCTTTCTTT.

The chain joins TRBV5-4 to TRBJ1-2; possibly TRBD1 for D (6 bases). The CDR3 sequence is 15 residues long. V was trimmed by 0 bases and J by 4 bases, leaving 13 bases between them. In germline, CDR1 is SGHNT, CDR2 YYREEE (reference sequence). CDR3 in DNA: TGTGCCAGCAGCTTGGCCCAGGGGCCTACCTATGGCTACACCTTC. It specifies CASSLAQGPTYGYTF.

This clonotype was seen at least ten times. V is TRBV29-1 and J is TRBJ2-7, with D possibly being TRBD1 or TRBD2 (6 bases each). The length of the CDR3 is 12 residues. CDR1 SQVTM and CDR2 ANQGSEA come from the germline V gene. Trimming removed 6 bases at V and 3 bases at J, with 12 bases between. The CDR3, as DNA: TGCAGCGTCATACAGGGAGGCTACGAGCAGTACTTC. Translation gives CSVIQGGYEQYF.